One and the same sample provided the 14 T cell receptor beta chains below, sequenced in a study of yellow fever vaccine responses in identical twins (dated by TCRdb to 2016 to 2018). Receptor libraries were prepared by RT-PCR. Sequencing relied on an Illumina HiSeq 2500. TCRdb passed the public sequencing reads through fastp at Q25 and MiXCR, retaining productive beta sequences. Rows merge per CDR3 protein into single entries with the most common DNA and genes. The sample table records around 33,000 distinct CDR3 sequences; less than 70% of these occur just once. The top ten clones comprise over 3.5% of the sample. Sequenced here: T cells from blood (PBMCs), unsorted or a sorted subset (not recorded which), sampled before or after yellow fever vaccination (not recorded which). Receptor source: a woman aged 18-29 years who received the yellow fever vaccine. Donor details come from another sample of the same person, matched by shared clones.

The J gene is TRBJ2-2, the V gene TRBV2; D not resolved. The CDR3 covers 14 residues. The V end was cut by 2 bases, the J end by 1 base, with 5 bases between. From germline, CDR1 is SNHLY and CDR2 FYNNEI. The CDR3 DNA reads as TGTGCCAGCAGTGAAATTCAGAACACCGGGGAGCTGTTTTTT. It codes for CASSEIQNTGELFF.

This clonotype came up a few times. This sequence joins TRBV5-1 and TRBJ1-2; TRBD1 agrees at 8 bases. Trimming at V came to 5 bases and at J to 3 bases, leaving 9 bases not matched to a gene. The germline CDR1 and CDR2 sequences are SGHRS and YFSETQ. The CDR3 totals 15 residues. The CDR3 protein is CASRHDRGLDYGYTF. The CDR3 coding sequence is TGCGCCAGCAGGCATGACAGGGGACTGGACTATGGCTACACCTTC.

The chain uses TRBV7-6 and TRBJ2-7; unclear D gene. The length of the CDR3 is 13 residues. Germline assignment: CDR1 SGHVS and CDR2 FNYEAQ. V was shortened by 5 bases and J by 3 bases, with 11 bases between the two germline ends. In nucleotides, the CDR3 is TGTGCCAGCAGCCACACACTGAACTACGAGCAGTACTTC. Translating gives CASSHTLNYEQYF.

This chain connects TRBV11-1 to TRBJ1-1; no firm D call. V lost 5 bases, J lost 3 bases, and 7 bases lay in between. Germline V gene sequence: CDR1 SGHAT, CDR2 FQDESV (reference sequence). The CDR3 length is 12 residues. CDR3 residues: CASSGMDTEAFF. Written as DNA, the CDR3 is TGTGCCAGCAGCGGTATGGACACTGAAGCTTTCTTT.

The chain employs TRBV29-1 and TRBJ2-7; possible D gene TRBD2, 5 bases. V lost 7 bases to trimming and J lost 0 bases, with 13 bases between them. This CDR3 spans 13 amino acids. Per germline, CDR1 SQVTM and CDR2 ANQGSEA. Written as DNA, the CDR3 is TGCAGCGCGAGGGAACCAAACTCCTACGAGCAGTACTTC. Protein: CSAREPNSYEQYF.

The V and J genes are TRBV6-2 or TRBV6-3 and TRBJ2-7; D is ambiguous. Trimming shortened V by 6 bases and J by 8 bases, and 8 bases separated the two germline ends. The CDR3 is made up of 10 amino acids. Germline-derived CDR1 and CDR2 are MNHEY and SVGEGT. In DNA form, the CDR3 reads TGTGCCAGCAGGGAACAAAAGCAGTACTTC. Its translation is CASREQKQYF.

The chain links TRBV2 to TRBJ1-4; no firm D call. The V gene lost 4 bases and the J gene lost 13 bases, with 22 bases spanning the gap. In germline, CDR1 is SNHLY, CDR2 FYNNEI. This CDR3 contains 15 residues. The CDR3 loop is CASSVSPGPTSVLFF. CDR3 DNA sequence: TGTGCCAGCAGTGTTAGCCCGGGCCCCACATCAGTACTGTTTTTT.

The genes are TRBV28 and TRBJ1-4; D is ambiguous. The CDR3 has 12 residues. Germline CDR1 and CDR2: MDHEN and SYDVKM. Trimming cost V 7 bases and J 4 bases, with 7 bases left between them. The DNA for the CDR3 is TGTGCCAGCAATGACCTTAATGAAAAACTGTTTTTT. This translates into CASNDLNEKLFF.

The chain uses TRBV2 and TRBJ2-1; D is perhaps TRBD1 (6 bases). CDR1 and CDR2 from the germline V gene are SNHLY and FYNNEI. The CDR3 spans 13 residues. The V end lost 2 bases, the J end lost 14 bases, and 16 bases lay between the germline ends. The CDR3 region has the DNA TGTGCCAGCAGTGAAATCCGGACAGCATTCGAGTTCTTC. Its translation is CASSEIRTAFEFF.

The CDR3 spells CASSQSSGQETQYF. CDR3 in DNA: TGTGCCAGCAGCCAGAGTAGCGGCCAAGAGACCCAGTACTTC. The rearrangement links TRBV4-2 to TRBJ2-5; possibly TRBD2 for D (6 bases). Germline CDR1 LGHNA, CDR2 YNFKEQ. Between the trimmed V and J ends, which lost 3 bases and 1 base, there was a span of 9 bases. CDR3 length: 14 amino acids.

This clonotype came up a few times. This chain links TRBV6-4 with TRBJ2-3, with D unresolved. Trimming removed 0 bases from V and 8 bases from J, with 9 bases in between. The CDR3 is made up of 13 amino acids. Germline V gene sequence: CDR1 MRHNA, CDR2 SNTAGT. DNA for the CDR3: TGTGCCAGCAGTGACTCGTCTGTCGGTACGCAGTATTTT. It translates to CASSDSSVGTQYF.

V gene TRBV18 combines with J gene TRBJ2-1, with TRBD2 matching over 8 bases. Trimming took 6 bases from V and 3 from J; bases not matched to a gene: 7. CDR3 length: 15 amino acids. The germline V gene has CDR1 KGHSH and CDR2 LQKENI. CDR3 amino acids: CASSKTSVVYNEQFF. Written as DNA, the CDR3 is TGTGCCAGCTCTAAGACTAGCGTGGTCTACAATGAGCAGTTCTTC.

This clonotype has more than one count but fewer than ten. The chain has TRBV12-3 or TRBV12-4 and TRBJ2-2, with 11 positions matching TRBD2. The V and J ends lost 3 bases and 5 bases, in that order; junction bases with no gene match: 2. The CDR3 is made up of 15 amino acids. CDR3 sequence: CASSFRTSGTGELFF. CDR3 sequence (DNA): TGTGCCAGCAGTTTTCGGACTAGCGGGACCGGGGAGCTGTTTTTT.

This clonotype was seen only once. As DNA, the CDR3 is TGCAGCGTTCCGGGACAGCTTCCTTACAATGAGCAGTTCTTC. Translation: CSVPGQLPYNEQFF. The V and J genes are TRBV29-1 and TRBJ2-1, with TRBD1 matching 7 bases. CDR3 length equals 14 residues. The trim removed 5 bases at V and 4 bases at J, leaving 8 bases unmatched. The germline V gene has CDR1 SQVTM and CDR2 ANQGSEA.